The subject of this entry is one TCR beta chain. Per the original data handling: The assay estimated nucleated cells by amplifying reference gene primers. The repertoire was sequenced with immunoSEQ multiplex PCR; TCRdb's copy has only in-frame clones and lacks some. That table furnishes V, J and clone size, whereas the DNA furnished D and trimming. This table has some 160,000 clones, less than 90% appearing once. The CDR3 sequence is 13 residues long. The V gene's germline CDR1 is SNHLY and CDR2 FYNNEI. The V end was cut by 5 bases, the J end by 5 bases, with 12 bases between. The data originate from a study of blood T cell repertoires in COVID-19.

The sample comprised peripheral blood. This TCR came from a woman aged 70-85 years with acute or convalescent COVID-19. The gene calls are TRBV2 and TRBJ2-5, with a possible D match to TRBD1 (6 bases). The CDR3, as DNA: TGTGCCAGCAGTTACAGGGTTGGCGAGACCCAGTACTTC. As protein: CASSYRVGETQYF.